These 3 T cell receptor beta chains came from one sample sequenced in a study of identifying expanded T cells in peripheral blood. Repertoires were generated with immunoSEQ multiplex PCR, while TCRdb's copy carries only in-frame clones and drops some. The profile covers approximately 94,000 clones, with about 87% appearing a single time and just over 5.5% taken by the ten largest. The sequencing sample was made of blood. The source of these receptors is a person aged 18 to 70 in good health.

This chain connects TRBV6-1 to TRBJ1-6; a possible D gene is TRBD1 (6 bases). V lost 3 bases to trimming and J lost 7 bases, with 10 bases between them. Germline CDR1 MNHNS, CDR2 SASEGT. The length of the CDR3 is 14 residues. CDR3 residues: CASSERGSNSPLHF. CDR3 nucleotide sequence: TGTGCCAGCAGTGAGAGGGGGTCCAATTCACCCCTCCACTTT.

This chain uses TRBV7-6 with TRBJ2-7; D is unresolved. Germline CDR1 SGHVS, CDR2 FNYEAQ. The V gene lost 5 bases and the J gene lost 9 bases, with 14 bases spanning the gap. The CDR3 runs to 12 residues. The CDR3 region is CASSPYNSGQYF. The CDR3 DNA is TGTGCCAGCAGCCCCTATAACTCAGGGCAGTACTTC.

The rearrangement links TRBV6-4 to TRBJ2-1; maybe TRBD1 (6 bases). The germline gives CDR1 MRHNA, CDR2 SNTAGT. The ends were cut back, 2 bases at V and 5 bases at J, with 16 bases in the middle. The CDR3 is 16 residues long. CDR3 residues: CASSDGRGGRHNEQFF. As DNA, the CDR3 is TGTGCCAGCAGTGACGGCAGGGGTGGGCGGCACAATGAGCAGTTCTTC.